These 14 T cell receptor beta chains came from one sample sequenced in a study of blood T cell repertoires in COVID-19. Clones were sequenced by immunoSEQ multiplex PCR, and TCRdb holds only the in-frame ones, with some missing. The data contain approximately 290,000 clones, about 90% of them seen just once; the ten biggest clones take up around 4.5%. The sequenced sample consisted of PBMCs or T cells enriched from blood (not recorded which). The receptors come from a woman aged 18-29 years with acute COVID-19.

The rearrangement joins TRBV5-1 to TRBJ1-2; 12 nucleotides line up with TRBD1. CDR3 length: 14 amino acids. V lost 5 bases, J lost 8 bases, and 7 bases stayed unmatched. Germline CDR1 is SGHRS and CDR2 is YFSETQ. The CDR3 bases are TGCGCCAGCAGACCGGGACAGGGGGCAGCCGGCTACACCTTC. This gives the protein CASRPGQGAAGYTF. Filled out from reference TRBV5-1 and TRBJ1-2, the complete variable domain reads KAGVTQTPRYLIKTRGQQVTLSCSPISGHRSVSWYQQTPGQGLQFLFEYFSETQRNKGNFPGRFSGRQFSNSRSEMNVSTLELGDSALYLCASRPGQGAAGYTFGSGTRLTVV.

V and J are TRBV6-5 and TRBJ1-5, with a tentative D call TRBD1 (5 bases). This CDR3 region has 15 residues. Trimming left V 4 bases short and J 2 bases short, with 12 bases between. Looked up from germline, CDR1 is MNHEY and CDR2 is SVGAGI. The CDR3 sequence is CASSLDITGNQPQHF. CDR3 DNA sequence: TGTGCCAGCAGTTTGGACATAACTGGCAATCAGCCCCAGCATTTT.

The chain carries TRBV19 and TRBJ2-7, with 8 bases matching TRBD1. V dropped 3 bases and J dropped 6; count of bases not matched to a gene: 7. This CDR3 contains 14 residues. Looked up from germline, CDR1 is LNHDA and CDR2 is SQIVND (reference sequence). Here the CDR3 reads CASSMRTGLVEQYF. DNA for the CDR3: TGTGCCAGTAGTATGCGGACAGGGTTGGTCGAGCAGTACTTC. The variable domain in full, completed from reference TRBV19 and TRBJ2-7, reads DGGITQSPKYLFRKEGQNVTLSCEQNLNHDAMYWYRQDPGQGLRLIYYSQIVNDFQKGDIAEGYSVSREKKESFPLTVTSAQKNPTAFYLCASSMRTGLVEQYFGPGTRLTVT.

J is TRBJ1-6 and V is TRBV28; D is unresolved. The CDR3 spans 15 residues. The V and J ends lost 6 bases and 9 bases respectively, with 18 bases between them. Germline values: CDR1 MDHEN, CDR2 SYDVKM. The CDR3: CASRRGSRGSSPLHF. CDR3 DNA: TGTGCCAGCAGACGAGGGAGTCGGGGTAGTTCACCCCTCCACTTT.

In DNA, the CDR3 is TGTGCCAGTAGTATCGGGCTAGCGGGACGGGGCGGGGAGCTGTTTTTT. Translating it yields CASSIGLAGRGGELFF. This rearrangement joins TRBV19 to TRBJ2-2, with 9 bases lining up with TRBD2. Germline V CDR1 and CDR2: LNHDA, SQIVND (reference sequence). The trim removed 3 bases at V and 7 bases at J, leaving 9 bases unmatched. This CDR3 has 16 residues.

V is TRBV18 and J is TRBJ1-4; D not resolved. Trimming removed 4 bases from V and 5 bases from J, with 8 bases in between. The CDR3 sequence is 13 residues long. Germline lookup yields CDR1 KGHSH and CDR2 LQKENI. CDR3: CASSLATNEKLFF. As DNA, the CDR3 is TGTGCCAGCTCACTGGCCACGAATGAAAAACTGTTTTTT.

The V and J genes are TRBV5-1 and TRBJ1-1, with TRBD1 matching 9 bases. The CDR3 loop spans 16 amino acids. CDR1 is SGHRS and CDR2 is YFSETQ in the germline V gene. J gave up 4 bases and V 5 bases, and 12 bases lay outside the gene matches. The CDR3 DNA sequence: TGCGCCAGCAGTTTGTACAGGGGGCGTTTGCTCACTGAAGCTTTCTTT. This encodes CASSLYRGRLLTEAFF.

In its sample, this clone was seen a few times. The chain is built from TRBV5-4 and TRBJ1-2; 7 bases are shared with TRBD1. Germline CDR1 reads SGHNT; CDR2 reads YYREEE (reference sequence). V gave up 4 bases and J gave up 6 bases; unmatched junction bases: 6. This CDR3 comprises 13 residues. Here the CDR3 reads CASSANTGDGYTF. The CDR3 nucleotides read TGTGCCAGCAGCGCCAACACAGGGGATGGCTACACCTTC.

This rearrangement joins TRBV28 to TRBJ1-4; D is ambiguous. Germline lookup yields CDR1 MDHEN and CDR2 SYDVKM. This CDR3 spans 14 amino acids. V was cut by 10 bases and J by 8 bases, with 20 bases left in between. CDR3: CATSVIPTPEKLFF. CDR3 bases: TGTGCCACCTCAGTGATCCCCACCCCCGAAAAACTGTTTTTT.

The chain carries TRBV5-1 and TRBJ1-4, with D perhaps matching TRBD1 (6 bases). V lost 1 base, J lost 5 bases, and 12 bases lay in between. Germline lookup yields CDR1 SGHRS and CDR2 YFSETQ. CDR3 length equals 15 residues. The CDR3 is CASSLKDSTNEKLFF. CDR3 bases: TGCGCCAGCAGCTTGAAGGACAGTACAAATGAAAAACTGTTTTTT. Combining the CDR3 with reference TRBV5-1 and TRBJ1-4 gives the whole variable domain KAGVTQTPRYLIKTRGQQVTLSCSPISGHRSVSWYQQTPGQGLQFLFEYFSETQRNKGNFPGRFSGRQFSNSRSEMNVSTLELGDSALYLCASSLKDSTNEKLFFGSGTQLSVL.

This clone was picked up one time. The V gene is TRBV28, the J gene TRBJ2-4; 7 nucleotides agree with TRBD2. This CDR3 is built from 15 residues. Germline CDR1 MDHEN, CDR2 SYDVKM. Trimming removed 6 bases from V and 9 bases from J; junction bases left unmatched: 14. The CDR3 sequence: CASSDGQKVAGIQYF. CDR3 bases: TGTGCCAGCAGCGATGGACAAAAGGTAGCGGGCATTCAGTACTTC. The whole variable domain, filled in from reference TRBV28 and TRBJ2-4, reads DVKVTQSSRYLVKRTGEKVFLECVQDMDHENMFWYRQDPGLGLRLIYFSYDVKMKEKGDIPEGYSVSREKKERFSLILESASTNQTSMYLCASSDGQKVAGIQYFGAGTRLSVL.

This rearrangement joins TRBV18 to TRBJ1-2, with a weak D call TRBD1 (6 bases). Germline lookup yields CDR1 KGHSH and CDR2 LQKENI. Trimming took 4 bases from V and 0 from J, leaving 12 bases between them. The CDR3 totals 15 residues. This CDR3 is CASSLGGQTNYGYTF. The CDR3 DNA is TGTGCCAGCTCACTCGGGGGGCAAACTAACTATGGCTACACCTTC.

CDR3 residues: CASSVIRTADNYGYTF. CDR3 sequence (DNA): TGTGCCAGCTCAGTTATCAGGACAGCCGATAACTATGGCTACACCTTC. V gene TRBV18 combines with J gene TRBJ1-2; perhaps TRBD1 as D (6 bases). The CDR3 has 16 amino acids. Germline-derived CDR1 and CDR2 are KGHSH and LQKENI. V was trimmed by 5 bases and J by 1 base, leaving 17 bases between them.

The chain joins TRBV7-2 to TRBJ2-1, with TRBD2 matching over 10 bases. Unmatched junction bases numbered 13, after V lost 2 bases and J lost 15 bases. Germline CDR1 SGHTA, CDR2 FQGNSA. The CDR3 is made up of 15 amino acids. In DNA, the CDR3 is TGTGCCAGCAGCTTACACGCGACTAGCGGGTTCAACGGGTTCTTC. Protein product: CASSLHATSGFNGFF.